These 6 T cell receptor beta chains were all obtained from the same sample, sequenced in a study of regulatory T cells in long-lasting Graves disease. Indicated time point: newly diagnosed GD, antithyroid drugs for less than 3 months. Preparation of the TCR library used RNA extracted from PBMCs. To make TCR beta libraries, researchers used iRepertoire HTBI primers and Arm-PCR of CDR3 regions. TCRdb redid the calling of the multiplex PCR reads with MiXCR, one entry per CDR3 protein. Of about 560,000 distinct CDR3 sequences in the sample, around 15% are singletons; the top ten hold more than 10%. This same sample was also taken into another study, of T cells in Graves' hyperthyroidism and ophthalmopathy.

The sequenced sample was peripheral blood mononuclear cells (PBMCs), obtained at new diagnosis, from a patient treated with antithyroid drugs. These receptors were collected from a young man with Graves disease.

This chain joins TRBV6-1 and TRBJ1-6; D is possibly TRBD1 (6 bases). The CDR3 runs 13 residues. Per the germline V gene, CDR1 is MNHNS and CDR2 is SASEGT. V shed 8 bases and J shed 9 bases, with 14 bases lying between them. Here the CDR3 DNA reads TGTGCCAGCTGCAGGGGTCGGGGTTCACCCCTCCACTTT. It is translated as CASCRGRGSPLHF.

This clonotype came up a few times. The V call is TRBV6-9, the J call TRBJ1-2; D is perhaps TRBD1 (6 bases). This CDR3 has 15 residues. Trimming removed 4 bases from V and 5 bases from J, with 17 bases in between. Per the germline V gene, CDR1 is MNHGY and CDR2 is SVAAGI. The CDR3 is CASSLSRGGAYGYTF. CDR3 bases: TGTGCCAGCAGTTTATCTCGGGGGGGGGCTTATGGCTACACCTTC.

This clonotype has more than one count but fewer than ten. V is TRBV9 and J is TRBJ2-1; 11 positions agree with TRBD1. The length of the CDR3 is 15 residues. Trimming at V came to 4 bases and at J to 8 bases, leaving 8 bases not matched to a gene. From germline, CDR1 is SGDLS and CDR2 YYNGEE. CDR3 region: CASSYGQGAGDEQFF. The CDR3 bases are TGTGCCAGCAGCTATGGACAGGGGGCCGGAGATGAGCAGTTCTTC.

This clonotype was counted ten times or more. DNA of the CDR3: TGTGCCAGCAGTATCGGGACTCCAACAACCTTCTACAATGAGCAGTTCTTC. It is translated as CASSIGTPTTFYNEQFF. The V and J genes are TRBV27 and TRBJ2-1; D may be TRBD2 (6 bases). CDR1 and CDR2 (germline): MNHEY, SMNVEV (reference sequence). Trimming removed 5 bases from V and 3 bases from J, with 20 bases in between. This CDR3 has 17 residues.

In its sample, this clonotype was seen many times. The chain is built from TRBV19 and TRBJ1-2, with 11 positions matching TRBD1. This CDR3 contains 18 residues. CDR1 is LNHDA and CDR2 is SQIVND in the germline V gene (reference sequence). The trim removed 5 bases at V and 2 bases at J, leaving 13 bases unmatched. CDR3 in amino acids: CASSPWTGGEAPNYGYTF. The CDR3 DNA follows: TGTGCCAGTAGTCCTTGGACAGGGGGCGAGGCTCCAAACTATGGCTACACCTTC. The variable domain in full, completed from reference TRBV19 and TRBJ1-2, reads DGGITQSPKYLFRKEGQNVTLSCEQNLNHDAMYWYRQDPGQGLRLIYYSQIVNDFQKGDIAEGYSVSREKKESFPLTVTSAQKNPTAFYLCASSPWTGGEAPNYGYTFGSGTRLTVV.

The V and J genes are TRBV10-3 and TRBJ2-2, with D perhaps TRBD2 (6 bases). The CDR3 contains 12 residues. The germline V gene encodes CDR1 ENHRY and CDR2 SYGVKD. Between the trimmed V and J ends, which lost 6 bases and 6 bases, there was a span of 8 bases. The CDR3 region is CAIRGGAGELFF. In DNA, the CDR3 is TGTGCCATCAGGGGGGGAGCCGGGGAGCTGTTTTTT.